This T cell receptor beta chain was found in a study of blood T cell repertoires in COVID-19. Background on the study: The United States, Italy and Spain supplied acute and convalescent COVID-19 samples. PBMCs, B-cell-depleted T cells, or T cells were the source of the cDNA or gDNA that made up the material.

This clone was seen once. Clinical history as reported by participants underpinned cohort assignment. CDR1 and CDR2 from the germline V gene are SNHLY and FYNNEI. CDR3 size: 14 residues. With V trimmed by 5 bases and J by 6 bases, 4 bases remained unmatched. In the authors' methods: Scientists estimated how many nucleated cells there were by amplifying reference gene primers. Sequenced by immunoSEQ multiplex PCR; TCRdb stores in-frame clones only, minus some. V and J calls plus clone size are reproduced from that table; the DNA served to infer D and trimming. The sample shows about 320,000 clones, 85% to 90% of them seen only once.

This TCR came from a woman aged 18-35 years who had recovered from COVID-19. The sample taken for sequencing was PBMCs or T cells enriched from blood (not recorded which). The chain joins TRBV2 to TRBJ2-4; 10 bases are shared with TRBD1. The CDR3 here is CASSWDRGGNIQYF. The CDR3 nucleotides read TGTGCCAGCAGTTGGGACAGGGGAGGAAACATTCAGTACTTC.